This T cell receptor (beta chain) was identified during a study of T-cell reconstitution after alpha-beta-depleted transplantation in children. Findings and limits, study-wide: There were some patients whose high TCRbeta diversity at day 60 came from surviving recipient T cells and thymic progenitors. Counts and diversity of T cells one year after transplant came mostly from newly produced T cells. As was reported, about two months after transplant, alpha-beta T cells came from several hundred expanded graft clones.

This clonotype was seen more than once but under ten times. Its cognate antigen is unknown. The authors prepared the TCRbeta library with unique molecular identifiers. Via MiXCR, TCRdb re-called the PCR reads, giving one row per CDR3 protein. The data hold fewer than 1 million distinct CDR3 sequences, with around 15% observed a single time. This CDR3 comprises 13 residues. Per germline, CDR1 SGHRS and CDR2 YFSETQ. V lost 6 bases and J lost 5, with 14 bases in between. This rearrangement joins TRBV5-1 to TRBJ1-1; D may be TRBD1 (5 bases). The starting material was PBMCs, mostly from graft donor cells, obtained 360 days after TCRalphabeta/CD19-depleted stem cell transplant. This clonotype was obtained from a male patient younger than 18 who had a stem cell transplant for acute lymphoblastic leukemia, so the T cells may come from the graft donor. This chain's CDR3 is CASTRAGWTEAFF. The DNA for the CDR3 is TGCGCCAGCACTCGCGCAGGGTGGACTGAAGCTTTCTTT.